This T cell receptor beta chain was sequenced during a study of CD8 T cells in ankylosing spondylitis. Study-level findings and limits: In peripheral blood, disease-linked CD8+ clones occurred at relatively low frequencies.

There are many counts of this clonotype. Its specificity is unknown. With V trimmed by 5 bases and J by 5 bases, 6 bases remained unmatched. The CDR3 is 14 residues long. Germline loops: CDR1 DFQATT, CDR2 SNEGSKA (reference sequence). TCRdb re-called the 5' RACE reads through MiXCR, storing one row per CDR3 protein. The sample has about 120,000 distinct CDR3 sequences, approximately 14% seen once. The sequence was obtained from a female donor with ankylosing spondylitis or in good health (not recorded which). Sequenced sample: blood, either unsorted or a sorted T cell fraction (not recorded which). This chain uses TRBV20-1 with TRBJ2-2; TRBD2 aligns across 9 bases. The CDR3 DNA is TGCAGTGCTCGGGGTAGCGGGGGTACCGGGGAGCTGTTTTTT. Translation: CSARGSGGTGELFF.